This T cell receptor (beta chain) was identified during a study of T cell responses to AZD1222 COVID-19 vaccine. Study-wide points: Two doses of AZD1222 preceded a rise in Spike-specific TCR breadth and depth. Baseline serology detected seropositivity in only a handful of AZD1222 recipients. Donors in the cohort were predominantly white British and more often female, and clonal diversity was possibly underestimated. Repertoires were obtained only post-peak T cell response.

As to this clone: Its antigen is undetermined.

This table comes from immunoSEQ multiplex PCR, and its TCRdb copy is limited to in-frame clones, with some not included. The sample lists over 130,000 clones; roughly 88% were seen once. The sequencing here drew on peripheral blood, taken on day 0 of AZD1222 vaccination. The receptor comes from an adult in good health.

CDR3 sequence (DNA): TGTGCCAGCAGTCAACAGGGGGCGTGGGAGACGGATGGCTACACCTTC. Translation: CASSQQGAWETDGYTF. The chain has TRBV6-6 and TRBJ1-2, with TRBD1 identical over 9 bases. This CDR3 has 16 amino acids. The V gene's germline CDR1 is MNHNY and CDR2 SVGAGI (reference sequence). V was pared by 5 bases and J by 6 bases, with 13 bases of the junction left unmatched.